This T cell receptor beta chain was recorded in a study of vaccination effects on CD4 cells after COVID-19. Study-level points and caveats: Late in the post-vaccination period, infection-induced and vaccine-induced clones underwent marked clonal contraction.

The germline V gene encodes CDR1 KGHSH and CDR2 LQKENI. The CDR3 covers 13 residues. Unmatched junction bases numbered 0, after V lost 4 bases and J lost 4 bases. TCRdb's copy holds only in-frame clones and misses some; the assay was immunoSEQ multiplex PCR. The sample holds 55,000 to 80,000 clones, approximately 79% seen once. A note on this clone: The target antigen is unknown.

Before sequencing took place, the ViraFEST assay used viral peptide pools to expand antigen-specific CD4+ T cells. Following 10 days of culture, CD4+ T cells were isolated. None of the vaccinated had previously contracted SARS-CoV-2, and their nucleocapsid antibodies tested negative. It was with about 10 IU/ml IL-2 and about 10 ug/ml peptides that 1.8 million or so PBMC per well were cultured. Half-medium replacement with IL-2 medium occurred on days 3 and 7. The chain uses TRBV18 and TRBJ1-4; 7 nucleotides agree with TRBD1. The sequenced sample was CD4+ T cells from PBMCs cultured with HCoV-OC43 spike peptides, obtained before COVID-19 vaccination. Noted subset: HCoV-OC43 spike overlapping peptide pool stimulation. The sequence was collected from a human donor who received a COVID-19 vaccine. The CDR3 here is CASSRDSNEKLFF. The CDR3 DNA is TGTGCCAGCTCACGGGACAGTAATGAAAAACTGTTTTTT.